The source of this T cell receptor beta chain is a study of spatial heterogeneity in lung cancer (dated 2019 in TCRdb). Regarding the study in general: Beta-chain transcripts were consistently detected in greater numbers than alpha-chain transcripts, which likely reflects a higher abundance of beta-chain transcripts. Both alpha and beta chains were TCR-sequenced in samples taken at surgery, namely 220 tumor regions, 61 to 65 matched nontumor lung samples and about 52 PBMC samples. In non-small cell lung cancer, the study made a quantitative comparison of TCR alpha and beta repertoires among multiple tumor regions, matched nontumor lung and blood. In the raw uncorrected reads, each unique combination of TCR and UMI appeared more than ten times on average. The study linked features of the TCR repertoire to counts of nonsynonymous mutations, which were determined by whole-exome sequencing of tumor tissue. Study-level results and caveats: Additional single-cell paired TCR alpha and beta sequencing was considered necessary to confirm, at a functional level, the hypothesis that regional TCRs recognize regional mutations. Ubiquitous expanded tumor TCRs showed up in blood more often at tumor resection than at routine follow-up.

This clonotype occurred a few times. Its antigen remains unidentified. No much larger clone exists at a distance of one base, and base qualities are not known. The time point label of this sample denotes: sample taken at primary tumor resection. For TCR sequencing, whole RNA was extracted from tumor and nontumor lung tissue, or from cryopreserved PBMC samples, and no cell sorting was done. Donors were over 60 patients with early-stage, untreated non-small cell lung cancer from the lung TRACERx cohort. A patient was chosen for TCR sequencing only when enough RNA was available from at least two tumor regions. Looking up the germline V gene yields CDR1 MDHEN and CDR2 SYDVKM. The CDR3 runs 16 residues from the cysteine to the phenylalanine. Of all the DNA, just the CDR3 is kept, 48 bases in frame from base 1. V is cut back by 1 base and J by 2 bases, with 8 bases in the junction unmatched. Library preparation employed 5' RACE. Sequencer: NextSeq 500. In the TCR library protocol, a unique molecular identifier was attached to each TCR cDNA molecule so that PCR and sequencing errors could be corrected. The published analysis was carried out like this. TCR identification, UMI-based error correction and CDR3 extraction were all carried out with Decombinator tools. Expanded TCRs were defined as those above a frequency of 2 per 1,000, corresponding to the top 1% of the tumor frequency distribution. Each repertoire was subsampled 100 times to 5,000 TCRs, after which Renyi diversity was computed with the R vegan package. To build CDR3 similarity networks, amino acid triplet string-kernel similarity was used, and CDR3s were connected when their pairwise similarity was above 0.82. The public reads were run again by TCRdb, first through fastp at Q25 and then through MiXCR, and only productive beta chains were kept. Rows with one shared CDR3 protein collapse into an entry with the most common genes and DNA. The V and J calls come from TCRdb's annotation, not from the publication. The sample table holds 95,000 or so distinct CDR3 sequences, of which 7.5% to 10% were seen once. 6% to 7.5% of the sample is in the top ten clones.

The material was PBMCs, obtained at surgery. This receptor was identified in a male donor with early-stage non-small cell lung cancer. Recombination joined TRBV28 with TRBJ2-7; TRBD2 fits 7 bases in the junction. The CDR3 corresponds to CASSLSTASGAYEQYF. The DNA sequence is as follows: TGTGCCAGCAGTTTATCCACCGCTAGCGGAGCCTACGAGCAGTACTTC.